This TCR beta chain was documented in a study of T cell repertoires in cytomegalovirus infection. MiXCR was run by TCRdb on the reads, yielding one entry per CDR3 protein. The table shows roughly 640,000 distinct CDR3 sequences, with 20% to 25% occurring only once. The CDR3 runs to 15 residues. CDR1 DFQATT and CDR2 SNEGSKA come from the germline V gene (reference sequence). J lost 7 bases, V lost 5 bases, and 8 bases had no gene match. This clonotype was seen only a few times. The gene calls are TRBV20-1 and TRBJ2-1; 13 nucleotides align to TRBD2. The TCR originated in a human donor in good health (CMV status not recorded). Some clones in this sample may be carry-over from other donors' samples. The source material was CD8+ T cells from PBMCs. This chain's CDR3 is CSAPTSGGPGNEQFF. Written as DNA, the CDR3 is TGCAGTGCTCCGACTAGCGGGGGGCCGGGGAATGAGCAGTTCTTC.